Presented here are 21 T cell receptor beta chains from one specimen sequenced in a study of identifying expanded T cells in peripheral blood. Measured with immunoSEQ multiplex PCR; TCRdb has only the in-frame clones, and not every one. This table has 85,000 to 95,000 clones, about 90% appearing once. The material sequenced was blood. The receptors derive from a person aged 18 to 70 in good health.

The chain uses TRBV6-1 and TRBJ2-3, with 11 bases lining up with TRBD1. Germline trimming cut 2 bases from V and 0 bases from J; bases unmatched to any gene: 7. Looked up from germline, CDR1 is MNHNS and CDR2 is SASEGT. CDR3 length: 18 residues. CDR3 in amino acids: CASSERGQGGTSTDTQYF. CDR3 nucleotides: TGTGCCAGCAGTGAAAGGGGACAGGGGGGTACTAGCACAGATACGCAGTATTTT.

This chain connects TRBV7-8 to TRBJ1-1; 10 bases are shared with TRBD1. Germline loops: CDR1 SGHVS, CDR2 FQNEAQ. The CDR3 is 18 amino acids. V dropped 2 bases and J dropped 0; count of bases not matched to a gene: 9. The CDR3 reads CASSLTRPGTGVNTEAFF. The CDR3 DNA follows: TGTGCCAGCAGCTTAACCCGTCCAGGGACAGGGGTGAACACTGAAGCTTTCTTT.

Here the CDR3 DNA reads TGTGCCAGCAGACCCGACAGTAACTATGGCTACACCTTC. Translating gives CASRPDSNYGYTF. J is TRBJ1-2 and V is TRBV11-2; tentatively, D is TRBD1 (5 bases). Germline V gene data show CDR1 as SGHAT and CDR2 as FQNNGV. V was shortened by 6 bases and J by 1 base, with 9 bases between the two germline ends. The CDR3 sequence is 13 residues long.

The chain recombines TRBV5-5 with TRBJ2-3; D perhaps matches TRBD2 (5 bases). Germline V CDR1 and CDR2: SGHKS, YYEKEE (reference sequence). This CDR3 is built from 16 residues. Trimming cost V 4 bases and J 1 base, with 16 bases left between them. The CDR3 DNA is TGTGCCAGCAGCGCGCTTGAACTAGATGGCACAGATACGCAGTATTTT. Translation gives CASSALELDGTDTQYF.

The chain links TRBV6-4 to TRBJ1-2; 10 nucleotides match TRBD1. Per the germline V gene, CDR1 is MRHNA and CDR2 is SNTAGT. With V trimmed by 0 bases and J by 8 bases, 0 bases remained unmatched. This CDR3 contains 13 residues. The CDR3, as DNA: TGTGCCAGCAGTGACTCGACAGGGGGCGGCTACACCTTC. It encodes CASSDSTGGGYTF.

This chain joins TRBV4-2 and TRBJ1-2; D is perhaps TRBD1 (6 bases). The length of the CDR3 is 15 residues. The V gene's germline CDR1 is LGHNA and CDR2 YNFKEQ. V lost 0 bases and J 7 bases, leaving 15 bases between the germline ends. Here the CDR3 DNA reads TGTGCCAGCAGCCAAGACAGGGGAGGCTCCAGTGGCTACACCTTC. Its translation is CASSQDRGGSSGYTF.

V and J are TRBV7-8 and TRBJ1-1; perhaps TRBD1 as D (6 bases). V gave up 4 bases and J gave up 0 bases, with 18 bases separating them. This CDR3 has 17 residues. Germline V gene lookup returns CDR1 SGHVS and CDR2 FQNEAQ. The CDR3 reads CASSWRADSLLNTEAFF. For the CDR3, the DNA is TGTGCCAGCAGCTGGAGGGCGGACAGCCTATTGAACACTGAAGCTTTCTTT. The whole variable domain, remainder taken from reference TRBV7-8 and TRBJ1-1, is GAGVSQSPRYKVAKRGQDVALRCDPISGHVSLFWYQQALGQGPEFLTYFQNEAQLDKSGLPSDRFFAERPEGSVSTLKIQRTQQEDSAVYLCASSWRADSLLNTEAFFGQGTRLTVV.

Worth noting for this clone: This specimen includes other DNA sequences encoding the same CDR3. DNA for the CDR3: TGTGCCAGCTCACCAGACAGTTACGAGCAGTACTTC. The encoded protein is CASSPDSYEQYF. The chain links TRBV18 to TRBJ2-7; D perhaps matches TRBD1 (5 bases). The germline CDR1 and CDR2 sequences are KGHSH and LQKENI. The CDR3 covers 12 residues. V was pared by 2 bases and J by 4 bases, with 6 bases between.

This clone has a single count. V is TRBV5-1 and J is TRBJ2-7; 7 bases are a match to TRBD2. The length of the CDR3 is 15 residues. The germline gives CDR1 SGHRS, CDR2 YFSETQ. V was pared by 4 bases and J by 2 bases, with 9 bases of the junction left unmatched. CDR3 residues: CASSRESGITYEQYF. CDR3 sequence (DNA): TGCGCCAGCAGCCGAGAGAGCGGGATCACCTACGAGCAGTACTTC.

The gene calls are TRBV27 and TRBJ1-5, with unresolved D. Germline CDR1 reads MNHEY; CDR2 reads SMNVEV (reference sequence). The CDR3 runs 13 residues. V lost 2 bases to trimming and J lost 4 bases, with 6 bases between them. CDR3 sequence (DNA): TGTGCCAGCAGTTTAGTTGGTAATCAGCCCCAGCATTTT. Translated: CASSLVGNQPQHF.

V usage is TRBV10-2 and J usage is TRBJ2-2, with unresolved D. The V end lost 6 bases, the J end lost 1 base, and 6 bases lay between the germline ends. In germline, CDR1 is WSHSY, CDR2 SAAADI. This CDR3 spans 13 amino acids. CDR3 sequence: CASRTQNTGELFF. The CDR3 nucleotides read TGCGCCAGCAGAACACAGAACACCGGGGAGCTGTTTTTT.

This sequence joins TRBV4-3 and TRBJ2-1; 8 bases align to TRBD2. The CDR3 runs to 16 residues. Germline V lookup: CDR1 LGHNA, CDR2 YSLEER. Unmatched junction bases numbered 10, after V lost 4 bases and J lost 5 bases. The CDR3 DNA follows: TGCGCCAGCAGCCGAGAAGCGGGAGCGAGAAACAATGAGCAGTTCTTC. Amino acids: CASSREAGARNNEQFF.

This clone turned up a few times. The J gene is TRBJ2-1, the V gene TRBV15; TRBD2 matches 7 bases. The CDR3 spans 13 residues. J gave up 7 bases and V 9 bases, and 9 bases lay outside the gene matches. Germline V gives CDR1 LNHNV, CDR2 YYDKDF (reference sequence). The CDR3 sequence: CATTEGGRNEQFF. In nucleotides, the CDR3 is TGTGCCACGACGGAGGGAGGGAGGAATGAGCAGTTCTTC.

The J gene is TRBJ1-5, the V gene TRBV19; D might be TRBD1 (5 bases). The CDR3 extends over 13 amino acids. In germline, CDR1 is LNHDA, CDR2 SQIVND (reference sequence). The V end lost 5 bases, the J end lost 3 bases, and 8 bases lay between the germline ends. The DNA for the CDR3 is TGTGCCAGTAGTGGGGCAGTCAATCAGCCCCAGCATTTT. Translated, it gives CASSGAVNQPQHF.

A single count supports this clone. The chain carries TRBV12-5 and TRBJ2-6, with D perhaps TRBD1 (5 bases). The germline gives CDR1 LGHNT, CDR2 FRNRAP. V was trimmed by 5 bases and J by 5 bases, leaving 22 bases between them. The CDR3 spans 18 residues. The CDR3 spells CASGRTRAGQSRANVLTF. CDR3 DNA: TGTGCTAGTGGTAGGACGCGTGCAGGACAAAGTCGGGCCAACGTCCTGACTTTC.

This rearrangement joins TRBV30 to TRBJ1-2, with D maybe TRBD1 (6 bases). Deletions cut 2 bases from V and 6 bases from J, with 16 bases between. The CDR3 consists of 14 residues. Germline loops: CDR1 GTSNPN, CDR2 SVGIG (reference sequence). The CDR3 loop is CAWSYLGTSNGYTF. CDR3 DNA: TGTGCCTGGAGTTACTTAGGGACATCGAATGGCTACACCTTC.

The J gene is TRBJ2-1, the V gene TRBV19, with D uncertain. V gave up 6 bases and J gave up 8 bases, with 14 bases separating them. This CDR3 spans 13 amino acids. CDR1 and CDR2 from the germline V gene are LNHDA and SQIVND (reference sequence). In DNA, the CDR3 is TGTGCCAGTAGCAGGATAGGTTTCGATGAGCAGTTCTTC. Its translation: CASSRIGFDEQFF.

The chain recombines TRBV7-2 with TRBJ2-7, with 10 bases that match TRBD1. The CDR3 has 14 amino acids. Germline V gene data show CDR1 as SGHTA and CDR2 as FQGNSA. The V gene end was trimmed by 4 bases and the J gene end by 5 bases; junction bases not matched to a gene: 5. The CDR3 DNA is TGTGCCAGCAGCTCCGGGACAGGGGTAGACGAGCAGTACTTC. Translating gives CASSSGTGVDEQYF.

This chain's CDR3 is CASSMGTGNGYTF. DNA for the CDR3: TGTGCCAGTAGTATGGGGACAGGGAATGGCTACACCTTC. This chain joins TRBV19 and TRBJ1-2, with TRBD1 matching over 9 bases. Germline loops: CDR1 LNHDA, CDR2 SQIVND (reference sequence). The V gene end was trimmed by 3 bases and the J gene end by 6 bases; junction bases not matched to a gene: 2. This CDR3 is 13 amino acids long.

The V and J genes are TRBV7-6 and TRBJ2-1, with D perhaps being TRBD1 or TRBD2 (5 bases each). The CDR3 totals 12 residues. CDR1 is SGHVS and CDR2 is FNYEAQ in the germline V gene. V was trimmed by 2 bases and J by 8 bases, leaving 7 bases between them. The DNA of the CDR3 is TGTGCCAGCAGCTTACGAGGGGATGAGCAGTTCTTC. Its protein is CASSLRGDEQFF.

The genes are TRBV28 and TRBJ1-1, with a possible D match to TRBD1 (5 bases). CDR3 length: 13 amino acids. Germline lookup yields CDR1 MDHEN and CDR2 SYDVKM. Between the trimmed V and J ends, which lost 5 bases and 1 base, there was a span of 8 bases. The CDR3 DNA sequence: TGTGCCAGCAGTACTACAGGGAACACTGAAGCTTTCTTT. Amino acid sequence: CASSTTGNTEAFF.